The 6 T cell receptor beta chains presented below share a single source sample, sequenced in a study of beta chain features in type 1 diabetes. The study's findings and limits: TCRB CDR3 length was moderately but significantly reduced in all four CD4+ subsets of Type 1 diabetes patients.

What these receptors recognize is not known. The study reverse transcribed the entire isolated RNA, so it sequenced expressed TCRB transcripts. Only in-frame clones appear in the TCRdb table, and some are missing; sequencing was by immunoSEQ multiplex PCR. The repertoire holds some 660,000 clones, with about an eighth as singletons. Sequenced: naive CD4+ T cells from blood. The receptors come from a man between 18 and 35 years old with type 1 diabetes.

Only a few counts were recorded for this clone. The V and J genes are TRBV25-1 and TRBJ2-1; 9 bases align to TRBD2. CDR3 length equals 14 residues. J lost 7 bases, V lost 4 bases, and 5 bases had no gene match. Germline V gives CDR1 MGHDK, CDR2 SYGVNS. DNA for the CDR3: TGTGCCAGCAGTGGACTAGCGGAGGGGAATGAGCAGTTCTTC. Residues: CASSGLAEGNEQFF.

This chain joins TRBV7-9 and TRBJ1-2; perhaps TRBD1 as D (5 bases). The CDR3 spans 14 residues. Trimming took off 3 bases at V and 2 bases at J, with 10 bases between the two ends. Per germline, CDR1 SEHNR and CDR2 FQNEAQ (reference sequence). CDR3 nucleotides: TGTGCCAGCAGCTTCGCAGGGCCCAACTATGGCTACACCTTC. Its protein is CASSFAGPNYGYTF.

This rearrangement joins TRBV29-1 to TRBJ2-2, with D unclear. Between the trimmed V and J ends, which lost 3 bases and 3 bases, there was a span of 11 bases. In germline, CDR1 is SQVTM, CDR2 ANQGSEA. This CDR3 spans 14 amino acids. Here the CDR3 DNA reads TGCAGCGTTGAGAGTAGGGTTCACACCGGGGAGCTGTTTTTT. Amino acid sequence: CSVESRVHTGELFF.

The CDR3 region is CASSLEANNEQFF. In DNA form, the CDR3 reads TGCGCCAGCAGCTTGGAGGCAAACAATGAGCAGTTCTTC. The chain links TRBV5-1 to TRBJ2-1; D not certain. The CDR3 totals 13 residues. V lost 0 bases and J 5 bases, leaving 6 bases between the germline ends. The germline gives CDR1 SGHRS, CDR2 YFSETQ.

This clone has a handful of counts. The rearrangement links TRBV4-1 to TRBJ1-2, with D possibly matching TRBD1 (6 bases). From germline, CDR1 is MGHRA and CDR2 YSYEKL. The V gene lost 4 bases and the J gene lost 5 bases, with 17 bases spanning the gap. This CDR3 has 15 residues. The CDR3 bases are TGCGCCAGCAGCCTCCGACAGGAATTATCATATGGCTACACCTTC. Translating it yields CASSLRQELSYGYTF.

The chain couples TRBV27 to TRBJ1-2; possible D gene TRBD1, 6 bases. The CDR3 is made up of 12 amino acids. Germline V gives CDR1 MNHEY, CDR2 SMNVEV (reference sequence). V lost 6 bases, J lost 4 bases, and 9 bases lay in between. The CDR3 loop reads CASRDSFYGYTF. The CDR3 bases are TGTGCCAGCAGGGACAGTTTCTATGGCTACACCTTC.